The 13 T cell receptor beta chains below come from one sample, sequenced in a study of T cells in Graves' hyperthyroidism and ophthalmopathy (dated by TCRdb to about 2019). Library preparation used multiplex PCR. The sequencer listed for this sample is Illumina HiSeq 2000. TCR beta CDR3 regions were amplified from RNA transcripts. A first-round RT-PCR of the TCR CDR3 used the HTBI primer set with the Qiagen OneStep RT-PCR kit. TCRdb itself trimmed the public reads at Q25 with fastp, ran MiXCR and retained productive beta chains. A single entry per CDR3 protein holds the most common genes and DNA from its merged rows. This sample comprises about 46,000 distinct CDR3 sequences, 45% to 50% of them detected only once. Of the sample, roughly a third falls within the top ten clones. The specimen was peripheral blood or thyroid tissue (not recorded which). The receptors shown here come from a woman between 45 and 60 years old with Graves' hyperthyroidism.

The V call is TRBV20-1, the J call TRBJ2-1, with D uncertain. The V gene's germline CDR1 is DFQATT and CDR2 SNEGSKA (reference sequence). The V end was cut by 0 bases, the J end by 0 bases, with 9 bases between. This CDR3 contains 15 residues. The CDR3 sequence: CSAREAVSSYNEQFF. CDR3 coding DNA: TGCAGTGCTAGAGAGGCGGTCAGCTCCTACAATGAGCAGTTCTTC.

This clonotype was found many times. The genes are TRBV5-1 and TRBJ2-7; D is undetermined. Trimming removed 4 bases at V and 2 bases at J, with 10 bases between. Germline assignment: CDR1 SGHRS and CDR2 YFSETQ. The CDR3 spans 13 residues. CDR3 sequence: CASSAGRTYEQYF. The DNA of the CDR3 is TGCGCCAGCAGCGCCGGCCGGACCTACGAGCAGTACTTC.

The chain links TRBV7-2 to TRBJ2-7; D uncertain. Germline V CDR1 and CDR2: SGHTA, FQGNSA. This CDR3 region has 11 residues. Trimming left V 1 base short and J 7 bases short, with 5 bases between. CDR3 protein: CASSLGPEQYF. The CDR3 DNA sequence: TGTGCCAGCAGCTTAGGCCCTGAGCAGTACTTC.

J is TRBJ1-1 and V is TRBV20-1, with D hard to call. V lost 0 bases and J lost 7, with 9 bases in between. Germline values: CDR1 DFQATT, CDR2 SNEGSKA (reference sequence). The length of the CDR3 is 12 residues. CDR3 nucleotides: TGCAGTGCTAGAGATCGTGGGGTTGAAGCTTTCTTT. It is translated as CSARDRGVEAFF.

As regards this clonotype: In this CDR3 the conserved last residue, phenylalanine or tryptophan, is missing, so a read error is likely. The chain has TRBV7-2 and TRBJ2-7, with a possible D match to TRBD1 (6 bases). The CDR3 is 14 amino acids. Per germline, CDR1 SGHTA and CDR2 FQGNSA. CDR3 amino acids: CASSFSGQTYVQYS. As DNA, the CDR3 is TGTGCCAGCAGCTTTTCGGGACAAACCTACGTGCAGTACTCC.

As regards this clonotype: The CDR3 does not close with the conserved phenylalanine or tryptophan, likely indicating a read error. This rearrangement joins TRBV7-3 to TRBJ1-1, with D tentatively TRBD1 (6 bases). Trimming removed 6 bases from V and 5 bases from J, with 16 bases in between. This CDR3 is built from 14 residues. Germline CDR1 and CDR2: SGHTA and FQGTGA. This CDR3 reads CASRPGGAHTEAFL. CDR3 bases: TGTGCCAGCAGACCGGGGGGGGCGCATACTGAAGCTTTCCTC.

As regards this clonotype: It may be a read error: a sequence one base away is much more abundant. V and J are TRBV27 and TRBJ2-6; D call uncertain. The ends were cut back, 2 bases at V and 4 bases at J, with 9 bases in the middle. The CDR3 consists of 15 residues. The germline V gene has CDR1 MNHEY and CDR2 SMNVEV (reference sequence). DNA for the CDR3: TGTGCCAGCAGTTTACAAGCAGCAGGGGCCAACGTCCTGACTTTC. Protein sequence: CASSLQAAGANVLTF. The entire variable domain, with the rest obtained from reference TRBV27 and TRBJ2-6, is as follows: EAQVTQNPRYLITVTGKKLTVTCSQNMNHEYMSWYRQDPGLGLRQIYYSMNVEVTDKGDVPEGYKVSRKEKRNFPLILESPSPNQTSLYFCASSLQAAGANVLTFGAGSRLTVL.

This clonotype was observed at least ten times. CDR3 protein: CASSYPSEGNTEAFF. For the CDR3, the DNA is TGTGCCAGCAGTTACCCCTCGGAGGGAAACACTGAAGCTTTCTTT. V gene TRBV6-9 combines with J gene TRBJ1-1; D is unclear. The V gene lost 3 bases and the J gene lost 2 bases, with 13 bases spanning the gap. The germline CDR1 and CDR2 sequences are MNHGY and SVAAGI. There are 15 residues in the CDR3.

The V and J genes are TRBV7-9 and TRBJ2-5, with D unclear. Germline V gene lookup returns CDR1 SEHNR and CDR2 FQNEAQ (reference sequence). The V and J ends lost 2 bases and 5 bases respectively, with 12 bases between them. This CDR3 has 14 amino acids. The CDR3 nucleotides are TGTGCCAGCAGCTTATCGCTAGGCTGGGAGACCCAGTACTTC. Amino acid sequence: CASSLSLGWETQYF.

This clonotype was counted ten times or more. This chain joins TRBV5-4 and TRBJ2-3, with 7 positions matching TRBD2. The CDR3 totals 15 residues. The germline V gene encodes CDR1 SGHNT and CDR2 YYREEE (reference sequence). After removal of 1 base from V and 1 base from J, the junction contained 3 bases not matched to a gene. In nucleotides, the CDR3 is TGTGCCAGCAGCTTGAGGAGCGGGGGCACAGATACGCAGTATTTT. As protein: CASSLRSGGTDTQYF.

This sequence joins TRBV5-1 and TRBJ2-2, with 8 bases that match TRBD2. This CDR3 region has 15 residues. The germline gives CDR1 SGHRS, CDR2 YFSETQ. J gave up 6 bases and V 4 bases, and 8 bases lay outside the gene matches. CDR3 region: CASSPGGALPGELFF. CDR3 in DNA: TGCGCCAGCAGCCCCGGGGGGGCGCTTCCCGGGGAGCTGTTTTTT. Combining the CDR3 with reference TRBV5-1 and TRBJ2-2 gives the whole variable domain KAGVTQTPRYLIKTRGQQVTLSCSPISGHRSVSWYQQTPGQGLQFLFEYFSETQRNKGNFPGRFSGRQFSNSRSEMNVSTLELGDSALYLCASSPGGALPGELFFGEGSRLTVL.

The table lists this clonotype with many counts. This chain uses TRBV7-3 with TRBJ2-3, with 8 positions matching TRBD2. This CDR3 comprises 16 residues. The germline gives CDR1 SGHTA, CDR2 FQGTGA. Unmatched junction bases numbered 9, after V lost 5 bases and J lost 2 bases. The CDR3 is CASSPSAGGVTDTQYF. CDR3 DNA sequence: TGTGCCAGCAGCCCCTCGGCGGGAGGAGTCACAGATACGCAGTATTTT.

In the case of this clonotype: This may arise from a read error, as a much more abundant clone is one base away. V and J are TRBV20-1 and TRBJ2-7; 14 nucleotides line up with TRBD2. The CDR3 sequence is 15 residues long. From germline, CDR1 is DFQATT and CDR2 SNEGSKA (reference sequence). The CDR3 region is CGAIAGTSGSYEQYF. CDR3 nucleotides: TGCGGTGCTATTGCCGGGACTAGCGGGAGTTACGAGCAGTACTTC.